This TCR beta chain was sequenced during a study of technical replicates of blood from a handful of donors. This CDR3 contains 15 residues. The germline V gene has CDR1 LNHDA and CDR2 SQIVND (reference sequence). Between the trimmed V and J ends, which lost 7 bases and 3 bases, there was a span of 19 bases. Measured with immunoSEQ multiplex PCR; TCRdb has only the in-frame clones, and not every one. The sample lists 60,000 to 90,000 clones, 85% to 95% seen once, with 0.25% to 0.3% in the top ten. This sequence was found in a human donor in good health. This chain links TRBV19 with TRBJ2-7, with TRBD1 as a possible D gene (6 bases). Sequencing was done on a sample of T cells isolated from PBMCs. The CDR3 DNA is TGTGCCAGTACCCCAAAGGGGGACACTTTCTACGAGCAGTACTTC. Its protein is CASTPKGDTFYEQYF. The complete variable domain, with remaining parts taken from reference TRBV19 and TRBJ2-7, reads DGGITQSPKYLFRKEGQNVTLSCEQNLNHDAMYWYRQDPGQGLRLIYYSQIVNDFQKGDIAEGYSVSREKKESFPLTVTSAQKNPTAFYLCASTPKGDTFYEQYFGPGTRLTVT.